This TCR beta chain stems from a study of shared clonotypes between healthy human individuals. The repertoire was sequenced with immunoSEQ multiplex PCR; TCRdb's copy has only in-frame clones and lacks some. The sample consists of some 2 million clones, roughly 94% of them appearing once. CD8 cells classed as naive were CD45RO-negative and positively selected for CCR7, excluding terminally differentiated effector memory CD45RA+ cells. J was trimmed by 2 bases and V by 0 bases; bases with no gene match: 4. CDR1 is GTSNPN, CDR2 SVGIG, per germline (reference sequence). The CDR3 is 16 residues long. This clonotype originated in a man aged 18 to 35 in good health. This rearrangement joins TRBV30 to TRBJ2-1, with 10 positions matching TRBD2. Sequencing input: naive CD8+ T cells sorted from blood. The CDR3 nucleotides read TGTGCCTGGAGTGTTCTAGCGGGAGTAGCCTACAATGAGCAGTTCTTC. Protein product: CAWSVLAGVAYNEQFF. Full variable domain (rest looked up from reference TRBV30 and TRBJ2-1): SQTIHQWPATLVQPVGSPLSLECTVEGTSNPNLYWYRQAAGRGLQLLFYSVGIGQISSEVPQNLSASRPQDRQFILSSKKLLLSDSGFYLCAWSVLAGVAYNEQFFGPGTRLTVL.